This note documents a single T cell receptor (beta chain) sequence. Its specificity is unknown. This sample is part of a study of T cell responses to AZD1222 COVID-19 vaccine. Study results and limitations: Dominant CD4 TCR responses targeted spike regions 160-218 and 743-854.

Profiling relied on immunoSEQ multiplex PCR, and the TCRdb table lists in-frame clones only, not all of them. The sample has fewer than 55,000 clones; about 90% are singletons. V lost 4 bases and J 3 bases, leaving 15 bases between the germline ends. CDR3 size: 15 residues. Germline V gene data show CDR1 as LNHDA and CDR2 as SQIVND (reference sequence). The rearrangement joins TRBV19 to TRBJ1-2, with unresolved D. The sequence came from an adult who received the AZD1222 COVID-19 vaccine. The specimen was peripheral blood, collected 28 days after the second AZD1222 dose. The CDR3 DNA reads TGTGCCAGTAGTAAAAGGGAAGCGATCCACTATGGCTACACCTTC. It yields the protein CASSKREAIHYGYTF.